Below are 32 T cell receptor beta chains sequenced from a single sample in a study of blood T cell repertoires in COVID-19. The repertoire was sequenced with immunoSEQ multiplex PCR; TCRdb's copy has only in-frame clones and lacks some. The data show hundreds of thousands of clones, with roughly nine tenths seen just once and roughly 3.1% held by the top ten. Material for sequencing was peripheral blood. The receptors derive from a man between 18 and 29 years old with active or convalescent COVID-19.

V is TRBV6-4 and J is TRBJ2-3; tentative D call: TRBD2 (5 bases). The V end lost 6 bases, the J end lost 4 bases, and 14 bases lay between the germline ends. Germline assignment: CDR1 MRHNA and CDR2 SNTAGT. The CDR3 contains 14 residues. CDR3 bases: TGTGCCAGCAGCCCCACGGGGTGGGCAGATACGCAGTATTTT. Amino acids: CASSPTGWADTQYF.

This chain joins TRBV13 and TRBJ1-3; 7 bases are shared with TRBD1. The CDR3 runs 16 residues. Germline V gene sequence: CDR1 PRHDT, CDR2 FYEKMQ (reference sequence). Trimming took 1 base from V and 2 from J; bases not matched to a gene: 5. The DNA for the CDR3 is TGTGCCAGCAGCTTAGACAGGGGATCTCCTGGAAACACCATATATTTT. This sequence encodes CASSLDRGSPGNTIYF.

The gene calls are TRBV7-2 and TRBJ1-3; weak D call: TRBD1 (6 bases). The CDR3 runs 17 residues. Germline V gene lookup returns CDR1 SGHTA and CDR2 FQGNSA. Between the trimmed V and J ends, which lost 5 bases and 0 bases, there was a span of 17 bases. CDR3 sequence: CASSERGGRSSGNTIYF. Here the CDR3 DNA reads TGTGCCAGCAGCGAAAGGGGGGGAAGAAGCTCTGGAAACACCATATATTTT.

The chain uses TRBV5-4 and TRBJ2-3; possible D gene TRBD2, 5 bases. CDR3 length: 14 amino acids. Germline CDR1 and CDR2: SGHNT and YYREEE (reference sequence). V dropped 5 bases and J dropped 3 bases, with 13 bases sitting between them. CDR3 bases: TGTGCCAGCAGTTTACCGGGGAGTACAGATACGCAGTATTTT. Translation gives CASSLPGSTDTQYF.

The V and J genes are TRBV7-8 and TRBJ2-5; 8 bases map to TRBD1. The CDR3 loop spans 17 amino acids. Germline V gene sequence: CDR1 SGHVS, CDR2 FQNEAQ. The V segment lost 1 base and the J segment 4 bases; nucleotides outside the gene matches: 11. CDR3 DNA: TGTGCCAGCAGCTTAGGGACAGGGCTACTGCCAAGAGAGACCCAGTACTTC. This codes for CASSLGTGLLPRETQYF.

J is TRBJ1-1 and V is TRBV28; 8 bases are a match to TRBD1. This CDR3 is 14 amino acids long. V shed 11 bases and J 1 base; nucleotides not matched to a gene: 9. Germline-derived CDR1 and CDR2 are MDHEN and SYDVKM. Here the CDR3 DNA reads TGTGCCGCAGGGGGCCGGGGGTGGAACACTGAAGCTTTCTTT. Protein sequence: CAAGGRGWNTEAFF.

V is TRBV6-5 and J is TRBJ2-1, with 9 bases identical to TRBD1. The CDR3 length is 13 residues. V lost 5 bases and J lost 7; bases outside the gene matches: 3. Germline CDR1 and CDR2: MNHEY and SVGAGI. The CDR3 DNA reads TGTGCCAGCAGTCAGGACAGGGGAAATGAGCAGTTCTTC. Translated, it gives CASSQDRGNEQFF.

The rearrangement links TRBV7-2 to TRBJ2-1, with 11 bases matching TRBD2. Per the germline V gene, CDR1 is SGHTA and CDR2 is FQGNSA. J was trimmed by 8 bases and V by 5 bases; bases with no gene match: 8. The CDR3 has 15 amino acids. The CDR3 DNA follows: TGTGCCAGCAGCCCAACTAGCGGGGGATTGCATGAGCAGTTCTTC. Its translation is CASSPTSGGLHEQFF.

This chain connects TRBV6-6 to TRBJ1-6; 7 bases map to TRBD1. There are 15 residues in the CDR3. From germline, CDR1 is MNHNY and CDR2 SVGAGI (reference sequence). V lost 6 bases and J lost 5; bases outside the gene matches: 7. The CDR3 DNA is TGTGCCAGCAGGCCGTCGGGACAGAATAATTCACCCCTCCACTTT. Translation: CASRPSGQNNSPLHF.

This chain uses TRBV14 with TRBJ2-7; maybe TRBD2 (6 bases). Between the trimmed V and J ends, which lost 4 bases and 2 bases, there was a span of 15 bases. From germline, CDR1 is SGHDN and CDR2 FVKESK. The CDR3 is made up of 15 amino acids. The chain's CDR3 is CASSRGTIEAYEQYF. The CDR3 nucleotides read TGTGCCAGCAGCCGCGGGACGATCGAAGCCTACGAGCAGTACTTC.

The J gene is TRBJ1-2, the V gene TRBV11-1; perhaps TRBD1 as D (5 bases). With 5 bases removed from V and 3 bases from J, the gap between germline ends came to 13 bases. Per germline, CDR1 SGHAT and CDR2 FQDESV (reference sequence). This CDR3 contains 14 residues. The CDR3 region is CASSPGEGYYGYTF. Written as DNA, the CDR3 is TGTGCCAGCAGCCCTGGGGAGGGGTACTATGGCTACACCTTC.

CDR3 residues: CASSRLLDRGRGYTF. CDR3 nucleotide sequence: TGTGCCAGCAGCCGACTACTCGACAGGGGGAGGGGCTACACCTTC. V and J are TRBV27 and TRBJ1-2; 9 bases are a match to TRBD1. V lost 6 bases to trimming and J lost 8 bases; unmatched junction nucleotides: 13. Germline CDR1 MNHEY, CDR2 SMNVEV (reference sequence). The length of the CDR3 is 15 residues.

This clone was counted once. The chain carries TRBV7-8 and TRBJ2-5; D ambiguous. CDR3 length: 11 amino acids. The V gene lost 5 bases and the J gene lost 3 bases, with 4 bases spanning the gap. Germline CDR1 reads SGHVS; CDR2 reads FQNEAQ. The CDR3 DNA follows: TGTGCCAGCAGCGTTAAAGAGACCCAGTACTTC. Protein: CASSVKETQYF.

V and J are TRBV5-8 and TRBJ1-4, with TRBD1 matching 8 bases. Per germline, CDR1 SGHTS and CDR2 YDEGEE. The CDR3 spans 13 residues. Trimming at V came to 5 bases and at J to 7 bases, leaving 4 bases not matched to a gene. CDR3 sequence: CASSDRGSEKLFF. In DNA form, the CDR3 reads TGTGCCAGCAGTGACAGGGGTTCTGAAAAACTGTTTTTT.

V is TRBV7-6 and J is TRBJ2-7; D gene unclear. CDR1 is SGHVS and CDR2 is FNYEAQ in the germline V gene. V gave up 0 bases and J gave up 8 bases, with 14 bases separating them. The CDR3 sequence is 14 residues long. The CDR3, as DNA: TGTGCCAGCAGCTTAGCGTACGGCGGTATGAAGCAGTACTTC. Its translation is CASSLAYGGMKQYF.

The chain employs TRBV6-2 or TRBV6-3 and TRBJ1-1; D might be TRBD1 (5 bases). Germline V gives CDR1 MNHEY, CDR2 SVGEGT. V gave up 0 bases and J gave up 1 base, with 18 bases separating them. There are 18 residues in the CDR3. The CDR3 DNA follows: TGTGCCAGCAGTTACTCATTGGGGGGTAGAAAGTGGAACACTGAAGCTTTCTTT. Its translation is CASSYSLGGRKWNTEAFF.

The chain is built from TRBV11-2 and TRBJ1-4, with a weak D call TRBD1 (5 bases). Trimming pared 3 bases from V and 8 bases from J, leaving 13 bases between. This CDR3 comprises 14 residues. CDR1 and CDR2 (germline): SGHAT, FQNNGV. The CDR3 nucleotides are TGTGCCAGCAGCTTCAATGACAGAGCCGAAAAACTGTTTTTT. This sequence encodes CASSFNDRAEKLFF.

The V call is TRBV5-4, the J call TRBJ2-5; 9 nucleotides align to TRBD1. Trimming removed 0 bases from V and 7 bases from J; junction bases left unmatched: 4. CDR1 is SGHNT and CDR2 is YYREEE in the germline V gene (reference sequence). This CDR3 region has 14 residues. In nucleotides, the CDR3 is TGTGCCAGCAGCTTGGGGGGACAGGGAGGGACCCAGTACTTC. Amino acid sequence: CASSLGGQGGTQYF.

This clone has just a few counts. The V and J genes are TRBV3-1 (or the pseudogene TRBV3-2) and TRBJ2-5; 8 nucleotides match TRBD2. The CDR3 is 16 residues long. CDR1 and CDR2 from the germline V gene are LGHDT and YNNKEL (reference sequence). J lost 4 bases, V lost 4 bases, and 11 bases had no gene match. This CDR3 is CASSRPGGGPRETQYF. The DNA of the CDR3 is TGTGCCAGCAGCCGCCCCGGCGGGGGGCCTAGAGAGACCCAGTACTTC.

This chain connects TRBV27 to TRBJ2-7; 10 bases line up with TRBD2. V was clipped by 1 base and J by 3 bases; unmatched bases: 9. The CDR3 sequence is 17 residues long. Germline lookup yields CDR1 MNHEY and CDR2 SMNVEV (reference sequence). The CDR3 coding sequence is TGTGCCAGCAGTTTATTTCGGCTAGCGGGAGACAACTACGAGCAGTACTTC. This translates into CASSLFRLAGDNYEQYF.

V gene TRBV7-5 combines with J gene TRBJ2-5; the table names TRBD1, a call not compared with the DNA. TRBV7-5 has pseudogene status. The CDR3 loop spans 18 amino acids. The CDR3 DNA reads TGTGCCAGAAGCTTTCAGGGATCTTCCCCGGCCGCTCAAGAGACCCAGTACTTC. Translation gives CARSFQGSSPAAQETQYF.

The chain has TRBV10-3 and TRBJ2-2; 11 bases fit TRBD1. The CDR3 contains 16 residues. Germline V gives CDR1 ENHRY, CDR2 SYGVKD. Trimming at V came to 0 bases and at J to 6 bases, leaving 3 bases not matched to a gene. CDR3 sequence: CAISESKGQGAGELFF. CDR3 sequence (DNA): TGTGCCATCAGTGAGTCCAAGGGACAGGGGGCCGGGGAGCTGTTTTTT.

V gene TRBV27 combines with J gene TRBJ2-7, with TRBD1 matching 10 bases. The junction had 4 bases not matched to a gene; V was cut back by 2 bases and J by 3 bases. The CDR3 covers 15 residues. Germline V gene lookup returns CDR1 MNHEY and CDR2 SMNVEV (reference sequence). The CDR3 loop reads CASSLTGQGYYEQYF. The CDR3 region has the DNA TGTGCCAGCAGTTTAACGGGACAGGGGTACTACGAGCAGTACTTC.

The chain uses TRBV5-1 and TRBJ1-1; D gene uncertain. CDR1 is SGHRS, CDR2 YFSETQ, per germline. This CDR3 spans 12 amino acids. V lost 2 bases, J lost 4 bases, and 6 bases lay in between. The CDR3 loop reads CASSFDITEAFF. The CDR3 DNA is TGCGCCAGCAGCTTTGACATCACTGAAGCTTTCTTT.

This clone came up once. J is TRBJ2-5 and V is TRBV5-1; TRBD2 agrees at 10 bases. Trimming cost V 4 bases and J 4 bases; bases outside gene matches: 16. Germline CDR1 reads SGHRS; CDR2 reads YFSETQ. CDR3 size: 18 residues. This CDR3 reads CASSPRRASGSFGETQYF. The CDR3 DNA follows: TGCGCCAGCAGCCCCAGGAGGGCTAGCGGGAGTTTCGGAGAGACCCAGTACTTC. The complete variable domain, with remaining parts taken from reference TRBV5-1 and TRBJ2-5, reads KAGVTQTPRYLIKTRGQQVTLSCSPISGHRSVSWYQQTPGQGLQFLFEYFSETQRNKGNFPGRFSGRQFSNSRSEMNVSTLELGDSALYLCASSPRRASGSFGETQYFGPGTRLLVL.

The V call is TRBV11-2, the J call TRBJ2-3; D is perhaps TRBD1 (5 bases). Trimming took 3 bases from V and 2 from J, leaving 9 bases between them. Germline V gives CDR1 SGHAT, CDR2 FQNNGV. CDR3 length: 14 residues. The CDR3 loop reads CASSLDIYTDTQYF. CDR3 nucleotides: TGTGCCAGCAGCTTGGACATTTACACAGATACGCAGTATTTT.

This clone has only one observation. This chain joins TRBV5-6 and TRBJ2-3; D uncertain. Germline lookup yields CDR1 SGHDT and CDR2 YYEEEE. The CDR3 extends over 14 amino acids. V lost 4 bases, J lost 4 bases, and 13 bases lay in between. The DNA for the CDR3 is TGTGCCAGCAGCCCATTCGGTGCCCCAGATACGCAGTATTTT. Residues: CASSPFGAPDTQYF.

This chain uses TRBV5-6 with TRBJ1-1, with D possibly matching TRBD1 (5 bases). Trimming took 7 bases from V and 7 from J, leaving 14 bases between them. The CDR3 is 12 amino acids. Germline assignment: CDR1 SGHDT and CDR2 YYEEEE. CDR3: CASGGGRFEAFF. DNA for the CDR3: TGTGCCAGCGGCGGGGGACGGTTTGAAGCTTTCTTT.

This chain links TRBV18 with TRBJ2-7, with D possibly being TRBD1 (5 bases). CDR1 is KGHSH, CDR2 LQKENI, per germline. Between the trimmed V and J ends, which lost 4 bases and 2 bases, there was a span of 12 bases. This CDR3 comprises 14 residues. CDR3 in DNA: TGTGCCAGCTCACGAAGGGGCAACCCCTACGAGCAGTACTTC. Its translation: CASSRRGNPYEQYF.

V is TRBV6-1 and J is TRBJ2-6; D remains ambiguous. Germline values: CDR1 MNHNS, CDR2 SASEGT. Trimming stripped 2 bases from V and 0 bases from J, with 11 bases between. The CDR3 contains 17 residues. The CDR3 DNA reads TGTGCCAGCAGTGAACGCATTCTTAGCTCTGGGGCCAACGTCCTGACTTTC. Its protein is CASSERILSSGANVLTF.

This rearrangement joins TRBV28 to TRBJ1-6, with 7 bases fitting TRBD1. Germline V CDR1 and CDR2: MDHEN, SYDVKM. CDR3 length: 18 amino acids. The V segment lost 3 bases and the J segment 1 base; nucleotides outside the gene matches: 9. The DNA of the CDR3 is TGTGCCAGCAGTTTCCCCGGAGAGGGGGCGTCCTATAATTCACCCCTCCACTTT. Protein: CASSFPGEGASYNSPLHF.

The chain employs TRBV18 and TRBJ2-5, with a weak D call TRBD2 (5 bases). The length of the CDR3 is 13 residues. The V gene's germline CDR1 is KGHSH and CDR2 LQKENI. V was trimmed by 0 bases and J by 9 bases, leaving 11 bases between them. The CDR3 DNA sequence: TGTGCCAGCTCACCACCTGTTCTCGGGGCCCAGTACTTC. Translation gives CASSPPVLGAQYF.